A single sample is the source of the 10 T cell receptor beta chains below, sequenced in a study of control samples from healthy donors and cancer patients. Measured with immunoSEQ multiplex PCR; TCRdb has only the in-frame clones, and not every one. Of some 120,000 clones listed, roughly 91% are singletons. The sequenced sample was blood. The source of these receptors is a woman in her 70s in good health.

This clone was counted a single time. The rearrangement uses TRBV7-2 and TRBJ2-4; D not certain. The CDR3 runs to 13 residues. Germline CDR1 SGHTA, CDR2 FQGNSA. Deletions cut 5 bases from V and 0 bases from J, with 5 bases between. As DNA, the CDR3 is TGTGCCAGCAGCCCGCGAGCCAAAAACATTCAGTACTTC. Translation gives CASSPRAKNIQYF.

This chain uses TRBV7-3 with TRBJ1-1; D not certain. CDR1 and CDR2 (germline): SGHTA, FQGTGA. With 5 bases removed from V and 4 bases from J, the gap between germline ends came to 17 bases. CDR3 size: 15 residues. Here the CDR3 DNA reads TGTGCCAGCAGCACAGACCGGGCCACGTTCACTGAAGCTTTCTTT. This codes for CASSTDRATFTEAFF.

CDR3 bases: TGTGCCAGCAGCCCCGGGGCAGCTCAAGAGACCCAGTACTTC. It encodes CASSPGAAQETQYF. J is TRBJ2-5 and V is TRBV5-5; tentatively, D is TRBD1 or TRBD2 (5 bases each). Germline CDR1 reads SGHKS; CDR2 reads YYEKEE (reference sequence). The V and J ends lost 4 bases and 2 bases respectively, with 12 bases between them. The CDR3 consists of 14 residues.

This chain links TRBV5-1 with TRBJ2-5; D call uncertain. The CDR3 covers 11 residues. CDR1 is SGHRS and CDR2 is YFSETQ in the germline V gene. Trimming removed 4 bases at V and 7 bases at J, with 8 bases between. Written as DNA, the CDR3 is TGCGCCAGCAGCGTCGGTGGGACCCAGTACTTC. Residues: CASSVGGTQYF.

The chain couples TRBV6-2 or TRBV6-3 to TRBJ2-5; 10 nucleotides match TRBD2. The V gene end was trimmed by 6 bases and the J gene end by 4 bases; junction bases not matched to a gene: 8. CDR1 and CDR2 (germline): MNHEY, SVGEGT. The CDR3 is made up of 15 amino acids. The CDR3 DNA reads TGTGCCAGCAGCCCCGTTAGCGGGGGGCGAGAGACCCAGTACTTC. Amino acids: CASSPVSGGRETQYF.

In this sample, this clone turned up once. The chain carries TRBV29-1 and TRBJ1-2; D is perhaps TRBD1 (5 bases). Germline V gene lookup returns CDR1 SQVTM and CDR2 ANQGSEA. The ends were cut back, 6 bases at V and 4 bases at J, with 9 bases in the middle. This CDR3 contains 11 residues. In nucleotides, the CDR3 is TGCAGCGTGCGAAGGGGCTATGGCTACACCTTC. This translates into CSVRRGYGYTF.

The chain is built from TRBV27 and TRBJ1-4; 12 nucleotides align to TRBD1. Germline values: CDR1 MNHEY, CDR2 SMNVEV (reference sequence). The ends lost 5 bases at V and 8 bases at J; junction bases unmatched: 6. This CDR3 is 15 amino acids long. The CDR3 region has the DNA TGTGCCAGCAGTAGGGACAGGGGGCGTTGGGAAAAACTGTTTTTT. It encodes CASSRDRGRWEKLFF.

The rearrangement joins TRBV20-1 to TRBJ1-5, with D tentatively TRBD1 (5 bases). The CDR3 is 13 amino acids. CDR1 and CDR2 (germline): DFQATT, SNEGSKA (reference sequence). V was shortened by 3 bases and J by 5 bases, with 11 bases between the two germline ends. The CDR3: CSASAGPYQPQHF. The CDR3 DNA is TGCAGTGCTAGTGCGGGACCTTATCAGCCCCAGCATTTT.

The chain recombines TRBV10-1 with TRBJ2-2, with 8 bases lining up with TRBD1. V lost 6 bases to trimming and J lost 4 bases; unmatched junction nucleotides: 7. Germline V gene data show CDR1 as WNHNN and CDR2 as SYGVQD (reference sequence). The CDR3 has 15 amino acids. In DNA form, the CDR3 reads TGCGCCAGCAGGAGTGGACAGGGAGGCACCGGGGAGCTGTTTTTT. Its translation is CASRSGQGGTGELFF.

This chain uses TRBV3-1 (or the pseudogene TRBV3-2) with TRBJ2-7; D tentatively reads TRBD1 or TRBD2 (5 bases each). CDR1 and CDR2 from the germline V gene are LGHDT and YNNKEL (reference sequence). The V end was cut by 4 bases, the J end by 0 bases, with 13 bases between. The CDR3 has 15 amino acids. Here the CDR3 reads CASSPRDGNSYEQYF. CDR3 sequence (DNA): TGTGCCAGCAGCCCCCGGGACGGCAACTCCTACGAGCAGTACTTC.